This TCR beta chain was sequenced for a study of cytomegalovirus exposure and HLA in healthy donors. This CDR3 spans 12 amino acids. Germline V CDR1 and CDR2: ENHRY, SYGVKD. The V end lost 10 bases, the J end lost 3 bases, and 10 bases lay between the germline ends. This clone came up a few times. The method was immunoSEQ multiplex PCR; TCRdb's version includes in-frame clones alone and lacks a portion of them. The sample consists of 300,000 to 450,000 clones, around 86% of them appearing once. Sequencing was performed on PBMCs. This sequence originates from a woman younger than 30 in good health and CMV-seronegative. The chain links TRBV10-3 to TRBJ1-5; a weak D match, TRBD1 (5 bases). This CDR3 is CATQGYNQPQHF. The DNA for the CDR3 is TGTGCCACCCAGGGTTACAATCAGCCCCAGCATTTT.